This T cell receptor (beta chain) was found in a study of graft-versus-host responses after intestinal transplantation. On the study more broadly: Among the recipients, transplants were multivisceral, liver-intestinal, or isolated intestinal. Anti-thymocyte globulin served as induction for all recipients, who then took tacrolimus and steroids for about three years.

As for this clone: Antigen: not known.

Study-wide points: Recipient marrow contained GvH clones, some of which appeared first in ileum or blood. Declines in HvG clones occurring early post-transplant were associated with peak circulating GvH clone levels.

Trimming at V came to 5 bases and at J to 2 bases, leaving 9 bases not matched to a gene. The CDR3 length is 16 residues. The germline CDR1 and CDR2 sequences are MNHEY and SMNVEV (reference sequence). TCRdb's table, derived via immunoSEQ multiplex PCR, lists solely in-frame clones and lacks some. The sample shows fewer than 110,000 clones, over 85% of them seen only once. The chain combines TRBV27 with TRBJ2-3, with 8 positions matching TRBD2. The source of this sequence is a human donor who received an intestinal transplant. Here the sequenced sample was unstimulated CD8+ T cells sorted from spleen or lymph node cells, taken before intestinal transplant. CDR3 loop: CASSQRTSRITDTQYF. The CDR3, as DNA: TGTGCCAGCAGTCAACGGACTAGCCGAATCACAGATACGCAGTATTTT.